This entry lists 8 T cell receptor beta chains sequenced from one sample in a study of blood T cell repertoires in COVID-19. Generated by immunoSEQ multiplex PCR, the TCRdb table keeps only in-frame clones and is missing some. The table lists about 250,000 clones, around four fifths of them singletons. The sequencing input was peripheral blood. The receptors were sampled from a middle-aged man with active or convalescent COVID-19.

The rearrangement links TRBV28 to TRBJ1-2; TRBD1 might be the D (5 bases). Trimming removed 6 bases from V and 5 bases from J, with 19 bases in between. Germline CDR1 and CDR2: MDHEN and SYDVKM. The CDR3 is 15 amino acids. The DNA of the CDR3 is TGTGCCAGCAGGACATCCGACGACAGTTGGTATGGCTACACCTTC. Protein product: CASRTSDDSWYGYTF.

This clone was counted only a few times. The chain is built from TRBV7-9 and TRBJ1-1; perhaps TRBD1 as D (6 bases). V was clipped by 1 base and J by 1 base, with 10 bases between them. Germline assignment: CDR1 SEHNR and CDR2 FQNEAQ (reference sequence). CDR3 length equals 15 residues. CDR3 bases: TGTGCCAGCAGCTTAGGAGGGGGTACGAACACTGAAGCTTTCTTT. This translates into CASSLGGGTNTEAFF.

The chain employs TRBV30 and TRBJ1-1, with 7 bases matching TRBD1. The J segment lost 11 bases and the V segment lost 2 bases, leaving 20 bases of the junction unmatched. Germline values: CDR1 GTSNPN, CDR2 SVGIG (reference sequence). The CDR3 has 16 residues. The CDR3 DNA reads TGTGCCTGGAGTAACCAATGGACAGGAAGGCCTCCGGCCGCTTTCTTT. Translating gives CAWSNQWTGRPPAAFF.

The rearrangement joins TRBV7-9 to TRBJ2-6, with D possibly being TRBD2 (6 bases). Germline CDR1 is SEHNR and CDR2 is FQNEAQ (reference sequence). Trimming removed 1 base at V and 2 bases at J, with 6 bases between. The CDR3 consists of 15 residues. For the CDR3, the DNA is TGTGCCAGCAGCTTAGGCGGGACTGGGGCCAACGTCCTGACTTTC. This translates into CASSLGGTGANVLTF.

DNA for the CDR3: TGTGCCAGCAGCTCCCTTAGTTTTGTTTCCTACGAGCAGTACTTC. This translates into CASSSLSFVSYEQYF. The chain combines TRBV7-8 with TRBJ2-7, with no clear D. The CDR3 consists of 15 residues. Trimming pared 4 bases from V and 1 base from J, leaving 14 bases between. From germline, CDR1 is SGHVS and CDR2 FQNEAQ.

The chain uses TRBV30 and TRBJ1-1; TRBD1 aligns across 8 bases. Unmatched junction bases numbered 5, after V lost 6 bases and J lost 5 bases. Germline-derived CDR1 and CDR2 are GTSNPN and SVGIG (reference sequence). This CDR3 is 12 amino acids long. In DNA form, the CDR3 reads TGTGCCTGTACAGGGGGGTGGACTGAAGCTTTCTTT. The encoded protein is CACTGGWTEAFF.

This chain connects TRBV6-6 to TRBJ1-6; a possible D gene is TRBD1 (5 bases). Germline V lookup: CDR1 MNHNY, CDR2 SVGAGI (reference sequence). Trimming stripped 2 bases from V and 7 bases from J, with 12 bases between. The CDR3 is 15 residues long. For the CDR3, the DNA is TGTGCCAGCAGTTACATTTCGACAGCCAATTCACCCCTCCACTTT. Translation gives CASSYISTANSPLHF.

This chain joins TRBV19 and TRBJ1-3; D unresolved. V dropped 3 bases and J dropped 6 bases, with 21 bases sitting between them. The CDR3 length is 17 residues. Per the germline V gene, CDR1 is LNHDA and CDR2 is SQIVND (reference sequence). The CDR3 nucleotides are TGTGCCAGTAGTATCACCTCCTGGGTGTCAGGCCCAAACACCATATATTTT. It specifies CASSITSWVSGPNTIYF.